This T cell receptor (beta chain) was recovered during a study of Ad26.COV2.S vaccination and SARS-CoV-2 variants. Treatment indicated: roughly 20 received Ad26.COV2.S at low or high dose, single or two shots; roughly five received placebo; per-sample allocation not given. It was on day 63 after the first vaccine or placebo injection that samples were taken. Germline CDR1 is GTSNPN and CDR2 is SVGIG (reference sequence). CDR3 length equals 15 residues. The ends were cut back, 0 bases at V and 0 bases at J, with 9 bases in the middle. TCRdb's copy holds only in-frame clones and misses some; the assay was immunoSEQ multiplex PCR. The sample has 300,000 to 400,000 clones, about 85% seen once.

The TCR originated in a person between 18 and 59 years old who received the Ad26.COV2.S COVID-19 vaccine or a placebo. The gene calls are TRBV30 and TRBJ2-4; a weak D match, TRBD2 (5 bases). Here the sequenced sample was peripheral blood, taken in a trial of Ad26.COV2.S vaccine versus placebo. CDR3: CAWSVEGLAKNIQYF. CDR3 DNA: TGTGCCTGGAGTGTTGAGGGCCTAGCCAAAAACATTCAGTACTTC.